The rows below give T cell receptor beta chains drawn from one sample of a study of CD4 T cells in relation to SARS-CoV-2 and coronaviruses. Sequencing used immunoSEQ multiplex PCR; TCRdb keeps in-frame clones, though not all of them. The sample carries under 30,000 clones, around three quarters recorded once. Their recognized antigens are unknown. Sequenced input: CD4+ T cells from PBMCs, cultured in vitro. Receptors were obtained from a human donor in good health. CDR3s include the opening cysteine and the closing phenylalanine or tryptophan. D genes are given only for firm matches. A clone size is listed for some rows: how often the clone was seen (once, few, many), or a class if it is expanded.

J gene	D gene	clone size	V gene	CDR3 protein	CDR3 DNA
TRBJ2-2	TRBD2	.	TRBV7-2	CASSKWGLAGGQTGELFF	TGTGCCAGCAGCAAATGGGGTCTAGCGGGGGGGCAGACCGGGGAGCTGTTTTTT
TRBJ2-7	TRBD1	.	TRBV25-1	CASSAQGAGEQYF	TGTGCCAGCAGTGCACAGGGGGCAGGCGAGCAGTACTTC
TRBJ1-6	.	.	TRBV9	CASSSTSESMSLHF	TGTGCCAGCAGCTCCACCTCCGAATCCATGTCCCTCCACTTT
TRBJ2-3	TRBD2	.	TRBV4-1	CASSRYSGRVTDTQYF	TGCGCCAGCAGCCGGTACAGCGGGAGGGTCACAGATACGCAGTATTTT
TRBJ1-2	.	.	TRBV2	CASRASTNGYTF	TGTGCCAGCAGGGCGTCGACGAATGGCTACACCTTC
TRBJ2-4	.	once	TRBV6-2/TRBV6-3	CASSSGLLASKNIQYF	TGTGCCAGCAGTTCAGGGCTGCTGGCAAGCAAAAACATTCAGTACTTC
TRBJ1-2	.	.	TRBV12-3/TRBV12-4	CATQRAYGYTF	TGTGCCACCCAAAGGGCCTATGGCTACACCTTC
TRBJ1-5	.	.	TRBV5-6	CASSLGQNQPQHF	TGTGCCAGCAGCTTGGGACAGAATCAGCCCCAGCATTTT
TRBJ2-1	.	once	TRBV5-1	CASSTPGVEQFF	TGCGCCAGCAGCACCCCAGGGGTTGAGCAGTTCTTC
TRBJ1-2	.	few	TRBV4-3	CASSQAGNYGYTF	TGCGCCAGCAGCCAAGCGGGGAACTATGGCTACACCTTC
TRBJ2-3	TRBD1	once	TRBV5-6	CASSFTGTGLDTQYF	TGTGCCAGCAGCTTCACCGGGACAGGGTTAGATACGCAGTATTTT
TRBJ2-7	TRBD1	few	TRBV5-4	CASSLRQGASFTAYEQYF	TGTGCCAGCAGCTTGAGACAGGGGGCTAGCTTCACAGCCTACGAGCAGTACTTC